This section outlines one T cell receptor (beta chain) sequence together with its context. Its antigen is currently not known. It has no much larger one-base neighbor in the sample; base qualities were not kept. Sequences SGHVS (CDR1) and FQNEAQ (CDR2) are obtained from the germline V gene. The CDR3, from cysteine to phenylalanine, totals 15 residues. Left in the record is the CDR3 DNA by itself, 45 bases read in frame from the first base. Germline trimming amounts to 4 bases on V and 3 bases on J, with 3 as the count of junction bases outside the gene matches. The data are from a study of lymphopenia after photon versus proton radiotherapy (dated by TCRdb to between 2019 and 2020). Turning to the overall study: Photon and proton radiation therapy were compared by the study for their immunological effects in patients with gastrointestinal tumors who developed high-grade lymphopenia. The cohort included approximately 22 patients with gastrointestinal tumors who developed lymphopenia after receiving either photon or proton therapy. The study was designed to characterize how the impact on the immune system differs between the two radiation modalities.

Receptor amplification or capture employed the immunoSEQ multiplex PCR assay. Deep sequencing of rearranged TCR beta loci, alongside multiparametric flow cytometry, was used to profile T cell repertoires. In its TCRdb copy, this immuneACCESS table keeps in-frame sequences only and misses some clones. Where compared with another copy, unresolved V genes explain less than half of these, and the others have no known cause. The sample table contains roughly 12,000 clones; only one count was recorded for about 88% of them. The ten largest account for roughly 3.5% of the sample. What the research found in general, with its limitations: During treatment, patients who received photon therapy lost naive T cells and TCR diversity and gained effector/memory populations, whereas patients who received proton therapy remained relatively stable. Once the lymphocyte count had reached its nadir, the repertoires of photon-treated patients showed oligoclonal expansion, particularly of CD8+ Temra cells, and this expansion drove the decline in diversity. Across the cohort, an inverse correlation was found between a larger post-nadir drop in TCR diversity and overall survival time among patients who died. The survival association was assessed only in patients who died, and better survival with proton therapy was presented by the authors as a possibility rather than a demonstrated result.

The receptor comes from a man in his sixties with pancreatic cancer. The specimen comprised peripheral blood, sampled from a patient treated with photon-based radiotherapy. The chain uses TRBV7-8 and TRBJ2-1, with 10 bases aligning to TRBD2. The CDR3 region: CASSSSGGVYNEQFF. The DNA is as follows: TGTGCCAGCAGCTCAAGCGGGGGGGTCTACAATGAGCAGTTCTTC.